This passage covers 18 T cell receptor beta chains from one sample sequenced in a study of T cell clonality in common variable immunodeficiency. The repertoire was sequenced with immunoSEQ multiplex PCR; TCRdb's copy has only in-frame clones and lacks some. Recorded here are more than 45,000 clones, with no singletons, and the ten leading clones hold about 5.9%. Sequenced input: peripheral blood mononuclear cells. Every receptor here comes from a person aged 18 to 70 in good health.

This clone was detected ten times or more. The read ends 3 residues shy of where the CDR3 ends; the end is completed using the germline J gene. The gene calls are TRBV6-2 or TRBV6-3 and TRBJ1-1, with a weak D call TRBD1 (5 bases). The CDR3 has 16 amino acids. Germline lookup yields CDR1 MNHEY and CDR2 SVGEGT. Between the trimmed V and J ends, which lost 0 bases and 0 bases, there was a span of 11 bases. The sequenced part of the CDR3 DNA is TGTGCCAGCAGTTACTCTTCAGGGTTACTGAACACTGAA. Translation: CASSYSSGLLNTE. From start to end, the CDR3 is CASSYSSGLLNTEAFF.

Concerning this clone itself: The read ends 3 residues before the CDR3 terminus; that terminus is restored from the germline J gene. The chain uses TRBV7-9 and TRBJ2-2, with D perhaps matching TRBD2 (5 bases). There are 14 residues in the CDR3. The ends were cut back, 5 bases at V and 6 bases at J, with 13 bases in the middle. CDR1 SEHNR and CDR2 FQNEAQ come from the germline V gene (reference sequence). CDR3 DNA (partial): TGTGCCAGCAGCAAGCTCGGGGTTTCCGGGGAG. Its translation: CASSKLGVSGE. The full CDR3 protein is CASSKLGVSGELFF.

The table lists this clone with many counts. The covered CDR3 bases are TGTGCCAGCAGCCTGACAGGGGCCCCCGAAGAAAAA. This codes for CASSLTGAPEEK. The entire CDR3 protein reads CASSLTGAPEEKLFF. The chain combines TRBV7-2 with TRBJ1-4, with 8 positions matching TRBD1. The CDR3 is cut off 3 residues early in the read; its end comes from the germline J gene. The J segment lost 8 bases and the V segment lost 5 bases, leaving 10 bases of the junction unmatched. This CDR3 is 15 amino acids long. From germline, CDR1 is SGHTA and CDR2 FQGNSA.

The sample holds many counts of this clone. The CDR3 end lies 3 residues beyond the end of the read and is filled in from the germline J gene. The chain recombines TRBV6-1 with TRBJ1-6; TRBD1 matches 7 bases. Per germline, CDR1 MNHNS and CDR2 SASEGT. V gave up 3 bases and J gave up 9 bases; unmatched junction bases: 11. The CDR3 covers 16 residues. CDR3 DNA (partial): TGTGCCAGCAGTGAGAATATACAGGGGTTAGGTTCACCC. Translated, it gives CASSENIQGLGSP. The entire CDR3 sequence reads CASSENIQGLGSPLHF.

This clone was seen repeatedly, ten times or more. The sequence runs out 3 residues before the end of the CDR3; the remainder is reconstructed from the germline J gene. V gene TRBV7-8 combines with J gene TRBJ1-6; D not resolved. With 5 bases removed from V and 5 bases from J, the gap between germline ends came to 7 bases. Germline CDR1 reads SGHVS; CDR2 reads FQNEAQ. The CDR3 runs 13 residues. CDR3 bases read: TGTGCCAGCAGCCCCTCTAATAATTCACCC. Its translation: CASSPSNNSP. The complete CDR3 protein is CASSPSNNSPLHF.

This clone came up a few times. The read finishes 3 residues shy of the CDR3 end, and the germline J gene is used to complete it. The chain recombines TRBV30 with TRBJ2-4; TRBD1 matches at 7 bases. There are 13 residues in the CDR3. Germline V gives CDR1 GTSNPN, CDR2 SVGIG (reference sequence). The CDR3 region is CAWGQAAENGQYF. CDR3 DNA, as far as it was read: TGTGCCTGGGGACAGGCGGCGGAAAATGGT.

This clone has at least ten counts. The CDR3 end is not reached by the read, which stops 3 residues before it; the germline J gene fills it in. Other DNA sequences in the same sample also yield this CDR3. The chain uses TRBV2 and TRBJ2-1; 9 bases align to TRBD2. The J segment lost 1 base and the V segment lost 6 bases, leaving 7 bases of the junction unmatched. The CDR3 contains 16 residues. Looked up from germline, CDR1 is SNHLY and CDR2 is FYNNEI. CDR3 DNA (partial): TGTGCCAGCAGGGTCAGACTAGCGGTATCCTACAATGAG. This translates into CASRVRLAVSYNE. The full CDR3 sequence reads CASRVRLAVSYNEQFF.

This clone was counted at least ten times. From the germline J gene comes the end of the CDR3, since the read stops 3 residues before it. The rearrangement joins TRBV29-1 to TRBJ2-7, with 8 positions matching TRBD1. Germline assignment: CDR1 SQVTM and CDR2 ANQGSEA. The CDR3 runs to 12 residues. V dropped 5 bases and J dropped 3; count of bases not matched to a gene: 3. The CDR3 DNA, read in part, is TGCAGCGTTCGGGACAGGCTCTACGAG. As protein: CSVRDRLYE. The complete CDR3 protein is CSVRDRLYEQYF.

This clone occurred many times. Sequencing ends 3 residues short of the CDR3 end; the germline J gene provides the rest. The rearrangement joins TRBV5-6 to TRBJ1-2, with a tentative D call TRBD1 (5 bases). The germline V and J ends were trimmed by 3 bases and 2 bases, with 8 bases remaining between them. This CDR3 has 13 amino acids. CDR1 is SGHDT and CDR2 is YYEEEE in the germline V gene. The covered CDR3 bases are TGTGCCAGCAGCTCTCCAGGGAACTATGGC. It is translated as CASSSPGNYG. The whole CDR3 sequence is CASSSPGNYGYTF.

This clone was seen many times. The read ends 3 residues before the CDR3 terminus; that terminus is restored from the germline J gene. V and J are TRBV5-4 and TRBJ1-2, with D tentatively TRBD1 (5 bases). The CDR3 extends over 16 amino acids. From germline, CDR1 is SGHNT and CDR2 YYREEE (reference sequence). Trimming shortened V by 4 bases and J by 1 base, and 17 bases separated the two germline ends. This CDR3 reads CASSGERQYINYGYTF. CDR3 DNA (partial): TGTGCCAGCAGCGGTGAACGACAGTACATTAACTATGGC.

Many counts were recorded for this clone. This CDR3 reads CAWSRSGNTIYF. The CDR3 DNA, read in part, is TGTGCCTGGAGTCGGTCTGGAAACACC. The chain has TRBV30 and TRBJ1-3, with D unresolved. The CDR3 is cut off 3 residues early in the read; its end comes from the germline J gene. The CDR3 sequence is 12 residues long. Germline V gene data show CDR1 as GTSNPN and CDR2 as SVGIG (reference sequence). Trimming took 2 bases from V and 1 from J, leaving 3 bases between them.

This clone was picked up many times. The sequenced fragment ends 3 residues before the CDR3 boundary, so the rest is inferred from the germline J gene. This specimen includes other DNA sequences encoding the same CDR3. The V gene is TRBV6-2 or TRBV6-3, the J gene TRBJ1-1; unclear D gene. With 4 bases removed from V and 1 base from J, the gap between germline ends came to 13 bases. This CDR3 has 15 amino acids. CDR1 and CDR2 from the germline V gene are MNHEY and SVGEGT. The sequenced CDR3 bases are TGTGCCAGCAGTTCCCCCGGGCGGGGGAACACTGAA. Protein: CASSSPGRGNTE. The whole CDR3 reads CASSSPGRGNTEAFF.

This clone was observed many times. One end of the junction is discordant with germline, which a read error may explain. The read terminates 3 residues ahead of where the CDR3 ends, so the germline J gene completes it. J is TRBJ2-2 and V is TRBV4-2, with TRBD2 matching over 7 bases. The CDR3 length is 16 residues. CDR1 and CDR2 from the germline V gene are LGHNA and YNFKEQ. The CDR3 is CASSQDGGTLAEKLFF. Partial CDR3 DNA: TGCGCCAGCAGCCAAGACGGGGGGACTTTGGCTGAAAAG.

This clone has a count of ten or more. The read is 3 residues too short to cover the CDR3 end, so that end is filled in from the germline J gene. V gene TRBV7-9 combines with J gene TRBJ1-4; D might be TRBD1 (6 bases). CDR1 and CDR2 from the germline V gene are SEHNR and FQNEAQ (reference sequence). Trimming took 5 bases from V and 7 from J, leaving 17 bases between them. This CDR3 is built from 15 residues. This CDR3 reads CASSPSGGRLEKLFF. CDR3 DNA, as far as it was read: TGTGCCAGCAGCCCTAGCGGGGGGCGCCTTGAAAAA.

In this sample, this clone turned up many times. The read ends 3 residues shy of where the CDR3 ends; the end is completed using the germline J gene. This sequence joins TRBV7-8 and TRBJ1-6, with 7 bases identical to TRBD1. The germline V gene has CDR1 SGHVS and CDR2 FQNEAQ. With 3 bases clipped from V and 0 bases from J, the junction kept 5 bases outside the gene matches. The CDR3 runs 17 residues. CDR3: CASSFTGASSYNSPLHF. CDR3 bases read: TGTGCCAGCAGCTTTACAGGGGCTAGCTCCTATAATTCACCC.

On this clone itself: One junction end does not reproduce the germline sequence, and a read error may be involved. The observed sequence ends 3 residues before the CDR3 terminus, with the missing tail filled in from the germline J gene. The chain carries TRBV7-4 and TRBJ2-5; tentative D call: TRBD2 (5 bases). The CDR3 contains 17 residues. Germline loops: CDR1 SGHVT, CDR2 SQSDAQ. The DNA read from the CDR3 is TGCACCAGCAGTCCTTCCGCCTCCGGACTCCGGTTGGAGACC. Residues: CTSSPSASGLRLET. The CDR3, in full, reads CTSSPSASGLRLETQYF.

This clone has a count of ten or more. The read is 3 residues too short to cover the CDR3 end, so that end is filled in from the germline J gene. This chain joins TRBV12-3 or TRBV12-4 and TRBJ2-5; D possibly corresponds to TRBD2 (6 bases). This CDR3 region has 14 residues. With 6 bases removed from V and 4 bases from J, the gap between germline ends came to 15 bases. The CDR3 loop is CASSLTSRGETQYF. Partial CDR3 DNA: TGTGCCAGCAGCCTAACTAGCCGCGGAGAGACC.

The sample holds a few counts of this clone. The read ends 3 residues shy of where the CDR3 ends; the end is completed using the germline J gene. The chain combines TRBV13 with TRBJ1-4; D not certain. The length of the CDR3 is 14 residues. V lost 5 bases and J lost 3, with 10 bases in between. In germline, CDR1 is PRHDT, CDR2 FYEKMQ (reference sequence). The chain's CDR3 is CASSPGESNEKLFF. The covered CDR3 bases are TGTGCCAGCAGCCCCGGGGAGTCTAATGAAAAA.